The clone carrying this T cell receptor beta chain was picked up many times. V dropped 1 base and J dropped 2; count of bases not matched to a gene: 15. The CDR3 extends over 20 amino acids. Germline values: CDR1 MNHEY, CDR2 SVGEGT. MiXCR, applied by TCRdb to the RT-PCR reads, yields one record per CDR3 protein. The sample consists of almost 700,000 distinct CDR3 sequences, approximately 15% of them appearing once. This clonotype was sampled from a female donor in good health, serving as a healthy control. The V gene is TRBV6-2 or TRBV6-3, the J gene TRBJ2-4, with 9 bases that match TRBD1. Sequenced input: memory CD4+ T cells from blood. DNA of the CDR3: TGTGCCAGCAGTTACTTGGGCGGACAGGGGATAATGGAAACCAAAAACATTCAGTACTTC. Residues: CASSYLGGQGIMETKNIQYF.